This section outlines one T cell receptor beta chain sequence together with its context. The antigen is not known. TCRdb processed the 5' RACE reads again and assigns one entry to each CDR3 protein, with no DNA. The listing contains 140,000 to 150,000 distinct CDR3 sequences. There are 12 residues in the CDR3. Germline V gene sequence: CDR1 SQVTM, CDR2 ANQGSEA. These data come from a study of T cells expressing NK-cell markers. Overall study findings and caveats: In a few donors, dominant clonotypes made up roughly 28.3-65% of CD3+CD56-NKG2C+ cells.

This sequence was found in a man aged 18 to 29 in good health. The sample taken for sequencing was blood T cells: a sorted CD56 or NKG2C T cell subset, CD4+ or CD8+ T cells, or bulk PBMC T cells (not recorded which). V and J are TRBV29-1 and TRBJ2-7; TCRdb reports TRBD1, a call that lacks DNA to check it against. CDR3 region: CSGGQGYHEQYF.